The sequence of this TCR beta chain was determined in a study of beta chain features in type 1 diabetes. Study-level background: No patient-donor differences in age, gender, total cells or subset yield. Findings and limits, study-wide: VDJ junctions from type 1 diabetes patients carried fewer insertions and larger deletions. There was a moderate but significant shortening of TCRB CDR3s in all four CD4+ subsets of Type 1 diabetes patients.

The table lists this clone with a few counts. Its antigen is as yet unknown. TCRB transcripts that were expressed got sequenced, as all of the isolated RNA had been reverse transcribed. It was found that naive, central memory and regulatory T cell samples averaged around 3.7 million reads. Clones were sequenced by immunoSEQ multiplex PCR, and TCRdb holds only the in-frame ones, with some missing. The table lists 300,000 or so clones, approximately 13% of them singletons. Sequencing was carried out using naive CD4+ T cells from blood. This receptor was obtained from a woman younger than 35 with type 1 diabetes.

CDR3 DNA sequence: TGTGCCAGCAAGACGGACAGGGGCGGAAACACCATATATTTT. Its translation is CASKTDRGGNTIYF. J is TRBJ1-3 and V is TRBV2, with 9 bases that match TRBD1. The J segment lost 4 bases and the V segment lost 7 bases, leaving 5 bases of the junction unmatched. The V gene's germline CDR1 is SNHLY and CDR2 FYNNEI. This CDR3 is 14 amino acids long.